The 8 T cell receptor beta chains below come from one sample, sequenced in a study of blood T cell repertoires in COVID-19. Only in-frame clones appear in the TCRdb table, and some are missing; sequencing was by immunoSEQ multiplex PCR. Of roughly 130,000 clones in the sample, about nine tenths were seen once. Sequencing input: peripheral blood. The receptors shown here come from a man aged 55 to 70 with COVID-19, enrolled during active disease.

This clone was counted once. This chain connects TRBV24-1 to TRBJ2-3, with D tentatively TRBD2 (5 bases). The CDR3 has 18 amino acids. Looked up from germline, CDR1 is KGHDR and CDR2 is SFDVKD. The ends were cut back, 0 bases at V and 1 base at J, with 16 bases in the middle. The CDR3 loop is CATSDLPDSMRGTDTQYF. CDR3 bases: TGTGCCACCAGTGATTTGCCGGATTCCATGAGGGGCACAGATACGCAGTATTTT.

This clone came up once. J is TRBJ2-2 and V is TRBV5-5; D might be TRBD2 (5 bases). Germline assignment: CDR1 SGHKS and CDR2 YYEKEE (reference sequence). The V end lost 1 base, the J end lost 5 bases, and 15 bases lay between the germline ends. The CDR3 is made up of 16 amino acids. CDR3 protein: CASSLWEFEGTGELFF. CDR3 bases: TGTGCCAGCAGCTTGTGGGAATTTGAGGGAACCGGGGAGCTGTTTTTT.

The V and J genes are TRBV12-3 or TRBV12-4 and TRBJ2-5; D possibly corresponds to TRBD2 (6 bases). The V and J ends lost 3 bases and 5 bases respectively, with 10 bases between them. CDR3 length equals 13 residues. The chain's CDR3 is CASSLLRGETQYF. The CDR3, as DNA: TGTGCCAGCAGTTTGCTTCGGGGGGAGACCCAGTACTTC.

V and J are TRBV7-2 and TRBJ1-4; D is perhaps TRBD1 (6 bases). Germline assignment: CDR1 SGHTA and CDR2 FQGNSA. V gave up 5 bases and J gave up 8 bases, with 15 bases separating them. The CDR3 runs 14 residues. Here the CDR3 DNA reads TGTGCCAGCAGCCCCAGGGGTTTGGGGGAAAAACTGTTTTTT. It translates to CASSPRGLGEKLFF.

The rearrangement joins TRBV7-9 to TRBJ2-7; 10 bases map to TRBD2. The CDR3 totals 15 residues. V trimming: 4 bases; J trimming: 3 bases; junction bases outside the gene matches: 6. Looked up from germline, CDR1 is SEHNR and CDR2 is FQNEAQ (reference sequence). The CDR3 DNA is TGTGCCAGCAGCTCCGTAGCGGGAGGCTACTACGAGCAGTACTTC. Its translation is CASSSVAGGYYEQYF.

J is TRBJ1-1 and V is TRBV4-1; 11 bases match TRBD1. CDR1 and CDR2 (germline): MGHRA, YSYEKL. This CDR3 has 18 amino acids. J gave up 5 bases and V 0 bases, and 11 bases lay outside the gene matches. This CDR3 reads CASSQDLSGTGGRTEAFF. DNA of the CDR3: TGCGCCAGCAGCCAAGATCTTTCCGGGACAGGGGGGAGAACTGAAGCTTTCTTT.

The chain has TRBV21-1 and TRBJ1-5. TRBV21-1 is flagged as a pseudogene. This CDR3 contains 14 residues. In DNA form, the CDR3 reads TGTGCCAGCAGCAAAGGGGAGAGCAATCAGCCCCAGCATTTT. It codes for CASSKGESNQPQHF.

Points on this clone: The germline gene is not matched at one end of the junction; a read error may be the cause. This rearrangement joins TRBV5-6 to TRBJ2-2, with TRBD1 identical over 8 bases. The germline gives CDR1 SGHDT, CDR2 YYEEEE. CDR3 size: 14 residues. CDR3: CASSPGQATRELFF. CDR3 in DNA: TGTGCCAGCAGCCCGGGACAGGCCACCAGGGAGCTGTTTTTT.